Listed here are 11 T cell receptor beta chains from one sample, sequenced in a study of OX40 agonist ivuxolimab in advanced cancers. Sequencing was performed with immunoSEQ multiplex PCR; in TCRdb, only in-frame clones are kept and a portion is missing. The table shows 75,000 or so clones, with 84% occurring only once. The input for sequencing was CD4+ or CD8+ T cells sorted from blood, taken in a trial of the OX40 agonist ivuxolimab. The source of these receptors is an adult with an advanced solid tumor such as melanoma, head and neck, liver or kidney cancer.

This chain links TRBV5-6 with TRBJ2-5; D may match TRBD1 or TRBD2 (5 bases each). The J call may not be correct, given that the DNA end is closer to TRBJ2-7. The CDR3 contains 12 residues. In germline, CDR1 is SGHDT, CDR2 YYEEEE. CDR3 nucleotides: TGTGCCAGCAGACGGGACGGCTACGAGCAGTACTTC. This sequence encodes CASRRDGYEQYF.

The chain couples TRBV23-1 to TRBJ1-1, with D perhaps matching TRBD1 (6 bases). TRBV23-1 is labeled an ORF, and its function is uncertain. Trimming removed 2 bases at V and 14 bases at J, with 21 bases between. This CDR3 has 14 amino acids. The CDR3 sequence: CASSQGGRTDLTFF. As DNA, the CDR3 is TGCGCCAGCAGTCAAGGGGGCCGGACGGACCTGACCTTCTTT.

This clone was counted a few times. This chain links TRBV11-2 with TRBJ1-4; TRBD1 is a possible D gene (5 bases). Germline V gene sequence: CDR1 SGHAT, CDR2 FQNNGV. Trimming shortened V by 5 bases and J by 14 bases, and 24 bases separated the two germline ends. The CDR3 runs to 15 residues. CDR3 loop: CASSGLVVFGAGLFF. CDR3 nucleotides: TGTGCCAGCAGCGGCCTTGTCGTGTTCGGGGCAGGTCTGTTTTTT.

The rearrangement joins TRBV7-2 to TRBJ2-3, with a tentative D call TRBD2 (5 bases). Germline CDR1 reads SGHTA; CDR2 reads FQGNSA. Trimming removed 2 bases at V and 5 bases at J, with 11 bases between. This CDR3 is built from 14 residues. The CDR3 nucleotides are TGTGCCAGCAGCTTAAGCGAGGGCCAAGATACGCAGTATTTT. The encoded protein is CASSLSEGQDTQYF.

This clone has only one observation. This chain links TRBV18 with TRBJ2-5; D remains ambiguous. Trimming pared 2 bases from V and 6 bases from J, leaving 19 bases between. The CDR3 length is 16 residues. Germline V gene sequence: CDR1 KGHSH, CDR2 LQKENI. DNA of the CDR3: TGTGCCAGCTCACCAAGATGGGCACTGGGCAGAAAGACCCAGTACTTC. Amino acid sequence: CASSPRWALGRKTQYF.

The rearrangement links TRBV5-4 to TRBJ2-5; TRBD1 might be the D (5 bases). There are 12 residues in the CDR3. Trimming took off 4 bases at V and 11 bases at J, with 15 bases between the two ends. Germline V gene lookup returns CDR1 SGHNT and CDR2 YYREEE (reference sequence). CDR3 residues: CASSNDRLEQYF. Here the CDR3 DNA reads TGTGCCAGCAGCAACGACAGATTGGAGCAGTACTTC.

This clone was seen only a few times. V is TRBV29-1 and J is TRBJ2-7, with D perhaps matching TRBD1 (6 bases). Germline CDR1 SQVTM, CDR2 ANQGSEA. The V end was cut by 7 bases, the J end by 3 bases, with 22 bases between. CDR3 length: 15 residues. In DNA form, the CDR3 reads TGCAGCGCCTGGCTGACAGGCCGGACGGGCTACGAGCAGTACTTC. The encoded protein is CSAWLTGRTGYEQYF.

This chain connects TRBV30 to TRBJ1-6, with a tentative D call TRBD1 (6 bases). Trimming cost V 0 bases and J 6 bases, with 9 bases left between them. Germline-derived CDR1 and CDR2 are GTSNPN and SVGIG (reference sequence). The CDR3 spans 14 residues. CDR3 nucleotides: TGTGCCTGGAGTGTAGGACAGCCTAATTCACCCCTCCACTTT. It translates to CAWSVGQPNSPLHF.

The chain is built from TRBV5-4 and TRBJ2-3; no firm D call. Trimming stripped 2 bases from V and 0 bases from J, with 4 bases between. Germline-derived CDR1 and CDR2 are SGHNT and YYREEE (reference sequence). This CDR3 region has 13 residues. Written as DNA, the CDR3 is TGTGCCAGCAGCTTCCCCAGCACAGATACGCAGTATTTT. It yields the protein CASSFPSTDTQYF.

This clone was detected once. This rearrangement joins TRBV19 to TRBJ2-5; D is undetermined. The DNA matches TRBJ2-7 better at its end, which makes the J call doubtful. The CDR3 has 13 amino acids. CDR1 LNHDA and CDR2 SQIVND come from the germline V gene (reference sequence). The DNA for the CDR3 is TGTGCCAGTAGTGTAAGGCCCTCCTACGAGCAGTACTTC. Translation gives CASSVRPSYEQYF.

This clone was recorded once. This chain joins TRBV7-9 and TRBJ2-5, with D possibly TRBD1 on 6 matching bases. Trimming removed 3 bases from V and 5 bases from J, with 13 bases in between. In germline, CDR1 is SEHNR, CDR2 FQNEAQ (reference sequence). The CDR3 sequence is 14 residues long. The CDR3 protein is CASSLNRERETQYF. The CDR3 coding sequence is TGTGCCAGCAGCTTGAACAGGGAAAGGGAGACCCAGTACTTC.